The rows below give T cell receptor beta chains drawn from one sample of a study of early T cells in non-severe SARS-CoV-2 infection. Each CDR3 protein gets one entry after TCRdb re-called the 5' RACE reads with MiXCR. In the table there are 43,000 or so distinct CDR3 sequences, less than 8.5% of which are singletons. Sequencing was carried out using whole blood. All receptors come from an adult who was a healthcare worker with PCR-confirmed SARS-CoV-2 infection or an uninfected control (not recorded which). CDR3s include the opening cysteine and the closing phenylalanine or tryptophan. Each record gives: J gene, V gene, D gene, clone size, CDR3 protein, CDR3 DNA. D genes are given only for firm matches. Clone sizes are given selectively: once, few, many, or a class where the clone is expanded.

j_call: TRBJ2-1
v_call: TRBV12-3/TRBV12-4
d_call: TRBD1
clone_size: .
cdr3_aa: CASTPTGISYNEQFF
cdr3_nt: TGTGCCAGCACCCCGACAGGGATCTCCTACAATGAGCAGTTCTTC

j_call: TRBJ2-1
v_call: TRBV19
d_call: TRBD2
clone_size: few
cdr3_aa: CASSLTGTSGGSEQFF
cdr3_nt: TGTGCCAGTAGTCTAACCGGGACTAGCGGGGGGTCTGAGCAGTTCTTC

j_call: TRBJ2-4
v_call: TRBV28
d_call: .
clone_size: many
cdr3_aa: CASSLSLGAKNIQYF
cdr3_nt: TGTGCCAGCAGTTTAAGTTTGGGGGCCAAAAACATTCAGTACTTC

j_call: TRBJ2-5
v_call: TRBV29-1
d_call: TRBD1
clone_size: .
cdr3_aa: CSVDGRGLQETQYF
cdr3_nt: TGCAGCGTTGATGGCAGGGGGCTCCAAGAGACCCAGTACTTC

j_call: TRBJ2-3
v_call: TRBV25-1
d_call: .
clone_size: .
cdr3_aa: CASGVGTQYF
cdr3_nt: TGTGCCAGCGGGGTTGGTACGCAGTATTTT

j_call: TRBJ1-3
v_call: TRBV27
d_call: .
clone_size: few
cdr3_aa: CASSSTGTIAGNTIYF
cdr3_nt: TGTGCCAGCAGCTCCACCGGGACAATAGCTGGAAACACCATATATTTT

j_call: TRBJ1-2
v_call: TRBV12-3/TRBV12-4
d_call: .
clone_size: .
cdr3_aa: CASRYRFYGYTF
cdr3_nt: TGTGCCAGCAGATACAGGTTCTATGGCTACACCTTC

j_call: TRBJ2-3
v_call: TRBV19
d_call: .
clone_size: many
cdr3_aa: CASSTGTRDTQYF
cdr3_nt: TGTGCCAGTAGTACAGGAACACGAGATACGCAGTATTTT

j_call: TRBJ1-2
v_call: TRBV20-1
d_call: .
clone_size: .
cdr3_aa: CSARVATF
cdr3_nt: TGCAGTGCTAGAGTCGCCACCTTC

j_call: TRBJ2-3
v_call: TRBV10-3
d_call: .
clone_size: .
cdr3_aa: CAIMLRGVTDTQYF
cdr3_nt: TGTGCCATCATGTTGAGGGGAGTGACAGATACGCAGTATTTT

j_call: TRBJ1-2
v_call: TRBV29-1
d_call: .
clone_size: few
cdr3_aa: CSVEGVANYGYTF
cdr3_nt: TGCAGCGTTGAGGGGGTAGCTAACTATGGCTACACCTTC

j_call: TRBJ1-2
v_call: TRBV7-9
d_call: TRBD1
clone_size: few
cdr3_aa: CASSRKRQGSNYGYTF
cdr3_nt: TGTGCCAGCAGCCGAAAGAGACAGGGATCTAACTATGGCTACACCTTC

j_call: TRBJ1-2
v_call: TRBV29-1
d_call: .
clone_size: .
cdr3_aa: CSVVQGRNYGYTF
cdr3_nt: TGCAGCGTCGTACAGGGCCGTAACTATGGCTACACCTTC

j_call: TRBJ2-7
v_call: TRBV4-3
d_call: .
clone_size: few
cdr3_aa: CASSQAWYGDEQYF
cdr3_nt: TGCGCCAGCAGCCAAGCCTGGTACGGGGACGAGCAGTACTTC

j_call: TRBJ1-1
v_call: TRBV9
d_call: .
clone_size: few
cdr3_aa: CASSVAEVWGTEAFF
cdr3_nt: TGTGCCAGCAGCGTCGCGGAGGTCTGGGGCACTGAAGCTTTCTTT

j_call: TRBJ2-7
v_call: TRBV4-2
d_call: TRBD1
clone_size: .
cdr3_aa: CASSQAGQGLYEQYF
cdr3_nt: TGTGCCAGCAGCCAAGCAGGACAGGGCCTCTACGAGCAGTACTTC

j_call: TRBJ2-7
v_call: TRBV19
d_call: TRBD1
clone_size: few
cdr3_aa: CASSMGTAAYEQYF
cdr3_nt: TGTGCCAGTAGTATGGGGACAGCGGCCTACGAGCAGTACTTC

j_call: TRBJ2-1
v_call: TRBV12-3/TRBV12-4
d_call: .
clone_size: many
cdr3_aa: CASREILGVYNEQFF
cdr3_nt: TGTGCCAGCAGGGAGATACTTGGGGTTTACAATGAGCAGTTCTTC

j_call: TRBJ2-2
v_call: TRBV7-9
d_call: .
clone_size: many
cdr3_aa: CASSLRAGTGELFF
cdr3_nt: TGTGCCAGCAGCTTAAGGGCTGGCACCGGGGAGCTGTTTTTT

j_call: TRBJ2-1
v_call: TRBV28
d_call: .
clone_size: .
cdr3_aa: CATTTEDAQFF
cdr3_nt: TGTGCCACCACGACCGAGGACGCGCAGTTCTTC

j_call: TRBJ1-2
v_call: TRBV4-3
d_call: .
clone_size: many
cdr3_aa: CASSQDFRAIDGYTF
cdr3_nt: TGCGCCAGCAGCCAAGACTTCCGGGCCATTGATGGCTACACCTTC

j_call: TRBJ1-3
v_call: TRBV20-1
d_call: .
clone_size: .
cdr3_aa: CSARSGTENTIYF
cdr3_nt: TGCAGTGCTCGATCTGGAACTGAAAACACCATATATTTT

j_call: TRBJ2-3
v_call: TRBV27
d_call: .
clone_size: many
cdr3_aa: CASSLSGRTTDTQYF
cdr3_nt: TGTGCCAGCAGTTTATCGGGACGTACCACAGATACGCAGTATTTT

j_call: TRBJ2-2
v_call: TRBV28
d_call: TRBD2
clone_size: many
cdr3_aa: CASSLPGGAHFTGELFF
cdr3_nt: TGTGCCAGCAGTTTACCCGGGGGGGCTCACTTTACCGGGGAGCTGTTTTTT

j_call: TRBJ1-5
v_call: TRBV4-3
d_call: .
clone_size: few
cdr3_aa: CASSQDRNQPQHF
cdr3_nt: TGCGCCAGCAGCCAAGACAGAAATCAGCCCCAGCATTTT

j_call: TRBJ2-1
v_call: TRBV4-2
d_call: TRBD2
clone_size: .
cdr3_aa: CASSQGRGNYNEQFF
cdr3_nt: TGTGCCAGCAGCCAAGGGCGGGGGAATTACAATGAGCAGTTCTTC

j_call: TRBJ2-3
v_call: TRBV4-2
d_call: .
clone_size: many
cdr3_aa: CASSQDETDTQYF
cdr3_nt: TGTGCCAGCAGCCAAGACGAGACAGATACGCAGTATTTT

j_call: TRBJ2-1
v_call: TRBV7-6
d_call: .
clone_size: few
cdr3_aa: CASSLKTPSYNEQFF
cdr3_nt: TGTGCCAGCAGCTTGAAGACACCCTCCTACAATGAGCAGTTCTTC

j_call: TRBJ2-7
v_call: TRBV29-1
d_call: TRBD1
clone_size: many
cdr3_aa: CSIKGQSYEQYF
cdr3_nt: TGCAGCATCAAGGGACAGTCCTACGAGCAGTACTTC

j_call: TRBJ2-3
v_call: TRBV6-2/TRBV6-3
d_call: TRBD1
clone_size: many
cdr3_aa: CASSRGTGRVDTQYF
cdr3_nt: TGTGCCAGCAGCCGTGGGACAGGCCGAGTCGATACGCAGTATTTT

j_call: TRBJ1-2
v_call: TRBV29-1
d_call: TRBD1
clone_size: many
cdr3_aa: CSGDTGTGGGYTF
cdr3_nt: TGCAGCGGTGACACCGGGACAGGTGGCGGCTACACCTTC

j_call: TRBJ2-5
v_call: TRBV7-2
d_call: TRBD2
clone_size: .
cdr3_aa: CASSLYSSGDGPQYF
cdr3_nt: TGTGCCAGCAGCTTATATTCTAGCGGGGACGGGCCCCAGTACTTC

j_call: TRBJ2-7
v_call: TRBV6-5
d_call: .
clone_size: .
cdr3_aa: CASSYQGGGSYEQYF
cdr3_nt: TGTGCCAGCAGTTACCAAGGGGGAGGGTCCTACGAGCAGTACTTC

j_call: TRBJ2-3
v_call: TRBV6-2/TRBV6-3
d_call: .
clone_size: many
cdr3_aa: CASIKGPWGDTQYF
cdr3_nt: TGTGCCAGCATAAAAGGGCCTTGGGGAGATACGCAGTATTTT

j_call: TRBJ1-2
v_call: TRBV9
d_call: .
clone_size: .
cdr3_aa: CASSVAGDKPYGYTF
cdr3_nt: TGTGCCAGCAGCGTAGCTGGGGACAAACCCTATGGCTACACCTTC

j_call: TRBJ2-4
v_call: TRBV5-4
d_call: .
clone_size: .
cdr3_aa: CASSLGQGIAKNIQYF
cdr3_nt: TGTGCCAGCAGCTTGGGGCAGGGAATAGCCAAAAACATTCAGTACTTC

j_call: TRBJ1-5
v_call: TRBV6-2/TRBV6-3
d_call: .
clone_size: few
cdr3_aa: CASRDDLYQPQHF
cdr3_nt: TGTGCCAGCAGGGACGATCTCTATCAGCCCCAGCATTTT

j_call: TRBJ2-3
v_call: TRBV12-3/TRBV12-4
d_call: TRBD2
clone_size: many
cdr3_aa: CASSRRLAGESTDTQYF
cdr3_nt: TGTGCCAGCAGTCGCCGACTAGCGGGGGAGTCCACAGATACGCAGTATTTT

j_call: TRBJ2-7
v_call: TRBV5-1
d_call: .
clone_size: few
cdr3_aa: CASSLERADEQYF
cdr3_nt: TGCGCCAGCAGCTTGGAGAGGGCCGACGAGCAGTACTTC

j_call: TRBJ1-1
v_call: TRBV6-5
d_call: TRBD1
clone_size: many
cdr3_aa: CASSNLPRGLSEAFF
cdr3_nt: TGTGCCAGCAGTAACTTACCCAGGGGGCTGTCTGAAGCTTTCTTT

j_call: TRBJ2-7
v_call: TRBV28
d_call: TRBD2
clone_size: many
cdr3_aa: CASSFETSGGDYEQYF
cdr3_nt: TGTGCCAGCAGTTTTGAGACTAGCGGGGGGGACTACGAGCAGTACTTC

j_call: TRBJ2-7
v_call: TRBV27
d_call: .
clone_size: .
cdr3_aa: CASSLGGESSYEQYF
cdr3_nt: TGTGCCAGCAGCCTAGGAGGGGAGAGCTCCTACGAGCAGTACTTC

j_call: TRBJ2-3
v_call: TRBV20-1
d_call: .
clone_size: few
cdr3_aa: CSARRYSTFTDTQYF
cdr3_nt: TGCAGTGCTAGGCGTTACAGCACATTCACAGATACGCAGTATTTT

j_call: TRBJ2-3
v_call: TRBV7-9
d_call: .
clone_size: .
cdr3_aa: CASSLMRGDTQYF
cdr3_nt: TGTGCCAGCAGCTTAATGAGGGGAGATACGCAGTATTTT